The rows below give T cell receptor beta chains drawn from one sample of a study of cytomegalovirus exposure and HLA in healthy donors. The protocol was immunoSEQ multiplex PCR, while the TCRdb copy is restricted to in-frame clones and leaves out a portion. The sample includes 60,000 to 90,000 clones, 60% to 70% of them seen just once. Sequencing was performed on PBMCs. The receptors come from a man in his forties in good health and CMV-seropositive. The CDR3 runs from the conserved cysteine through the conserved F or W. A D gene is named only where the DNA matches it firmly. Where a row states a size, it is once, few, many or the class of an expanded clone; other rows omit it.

cdr3_nt: TGCGCCAGCAGCTTGGCAGTCCCGGAGAATGAGCAGTTCTTC; cdr3_aa: CASSLAVPENEQFF; d_call: .; v_call: TRBV5-1; clone_size: .; j_call: TRBJ2-1
cdr3_nt: TGCGCCAGCAGCTTGGTGGGGGCAGGGGGAAAGAGCACTGAAGCTTTCTTT; cdr3_aa: CASSLVGAGGKSTEAFF; d_call: TRBD1; v_call: TRBV5-1; clone_size: .; j_call: TRBJ1-1
cdr3_nt: TGTGCCAGCAGTGAACGTCGGGCTAGCAGTAGCTCCTACAATGAGCAGTTCTTC; cdr3_aa: CASSERRASSSSYNEQFF; d_call: .; v_call: TRBV25-1; clone_size: .; j_call: TRBJ2-1
cdr3_nt: TGTGCCAGCAGTGAAGTAGTTTATGGCTACACCTTC; cdr3_aa: CASSEVVYGYTF; d_call: .; v_call: TRBV2; clone_size: .; j_call: TRBJ1-2
cdr3_nt: TGCGCCAGCAGCCCGAATCCGACAGGGTCGGGAGAGGGCTACACCTTC; cdr3_aa: CASSPNPTGSGEGYTF; d_call: TRBD1; v_call: TRBV5-1; clone_size: few; j_call: TRBJ1-2
cdr3_nt: TGTGCCAGCAGCCAGGGACTAGCGGGGGGGCCCCCCCGACAAGAGACCCAGTACTTC; cdr3_aa: CASSQGLAGGPPRQETQYF; d_call: TRBD2; v_call: TRBV4-2; clone_size: .; j_call: TRBJ2-5
cdr3_nt: TGTGCCAGTAGTTTTAGGGGTGAGAACACTGAAGCTTTCTTT; cdr3_aa: CASSFRGENTEAFF; d_call: .; v_call: TRBV19; clone_size: .; j_call: TRBJ1-1
cdr3_nt: TGTGCCTGGACCGGGACAGAGTACCAAGAGACCCAGTACTTC; cdr3_aa: CAWTGTEYQETQYF; d_call: TRBD1; v_call: TRBV30; clone_size: .; j_call: TRBJ2-5
cdr3_nt: TGTGCCAGTAGTCCAGGACGGGGGGCGCCAGGAGTCACTGAAGCTTTCTTT; cdr3_aa: CASSPGRGAPGVTEAFF; d_call: .; v_call: TRBV19; clone_size: .; j_call: TRBJ1-1
cdr3_nt: TGTGCCAGCAGCTTGAGGACAGGGACGACCCAGTACTTC; cdr3_aa: CASSLRTGTTQYF; d_call: TRBD1; v_call: TRBV5-4; clone_size: few; j_call: TRBJ2-5